The clone carrying this TCR delta chain is medium-sized in the sample. TCRdb called clones from the RT-PCR reads again using CATT. There are about 2,500 delta-chain clones in the sample; around 17% occur only once, and roughly 7.4% lies in the top ten. The sample comes from a study of gamma-delta T cells after stem cell transplantation. Trimming took off 4 bases at V and 0 bases at J, with 18 bases between the two ends. This CDR3 spans 15 amino acids. Per the germline V gene, CDR1 is TVYSNPD and CDR2 is GDNSRS (reference sequence). The rearrangement uses TRDV3 and TRDJ1; D unclear. Sequences were obtained from gamma-delta T cells. The clonotype was recovered from a human donor. It is not recorded whose cells these are; they may come from a transplant donor. CDR3 bases: TGTGCCTCCGCTCCGTTAACCGCGTACACCGATAAACTCATCTTT. Protein sequence: CASAPLTAYTDKLIF.